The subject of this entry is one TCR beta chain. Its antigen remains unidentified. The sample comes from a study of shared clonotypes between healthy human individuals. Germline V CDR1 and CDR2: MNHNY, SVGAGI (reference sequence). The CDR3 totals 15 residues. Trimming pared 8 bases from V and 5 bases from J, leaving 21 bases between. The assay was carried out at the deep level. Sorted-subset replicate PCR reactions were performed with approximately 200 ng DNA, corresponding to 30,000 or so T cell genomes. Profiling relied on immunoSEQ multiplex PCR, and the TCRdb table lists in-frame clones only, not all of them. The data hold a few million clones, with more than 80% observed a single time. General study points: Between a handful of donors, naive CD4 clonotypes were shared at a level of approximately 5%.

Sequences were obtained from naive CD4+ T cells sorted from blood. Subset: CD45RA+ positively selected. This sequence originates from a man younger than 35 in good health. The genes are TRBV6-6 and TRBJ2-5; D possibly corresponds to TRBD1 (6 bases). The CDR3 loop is CASQRQGSLTETQYF. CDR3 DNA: TGTGCCAGCCAACGGCAGGGGTCATTAACGGAGACCCAGTACTTC.